This is a list of T cell receptor beta chains from one sample in a study of blood T cell repertoires in COVID-19. Method: immunoSEQ multiplex PCR; TCRdb's copy keeps in-frame clones and lacks some. The data show 250,000 or so clones, about 88% seen once. The sample consisted of peripheral blood. These TCRs come from a woman aged 70 to 79 with active or convalescent COVID-19. CDR3s leave out the opening cysteine and the closing phenylalanine or tryptophan.

V gene,CDR3 length,CDR3 protein
TRBV7-2,10,ASSFPGATQY
TRBV5-1,12,ASRSIGTEEKLF
TRBV19,11,ASRPGQGAEAF
TRBV6-2/TRBV6-3,12,ASSSAGAYNEQF
TRBV10-3,11,AIPTYTNYGYT
TRBV2,12,ASRTGTLVYEQY
TRBV9,15,ASSVGGGTKSGNTIY
TRBV29-1,11,SVVPGAGYGYT
TRBV6-5,11,ASSPGRKGNYT
TRBV3-1/TRBV3-2,13,ASSQGDRGRDTQY
TRBV5-1,12,ASSFPRGNTEAF
TRBV7-9,13,ASSWGGGSRTPLH
TRBV20-1,11,SATDRVNSPLH
TRBV12-5,11,ASQASGYNEQF
TRBV27,12,ASSEQGLAGELF
TRBV6-2/TRBV6-3,15,ASSPRGGRLGTDTQY
TRBV9,14,ASSVGGGTFDSPLH
TRBV7-6,14,ASSLEEGGLVDEQF
TRBV2,12,ASSGTRGYTEAF
TRBV5-4,14,ASSLSQEMYTGELF
TRBV6-6,10,ASVQGDEKLF
TRBV10-1,12,ASSAGDSRYGYT
TRBV7-2,12,ASSLTGGPVTQY
TRBV6-2/TRBV6-3,13,ASSLTRPIRYGYT
TRBV18,12,ASSPNFGNEKLF
TRBV7-9,11,ASSLAGAETQY
TRBV9,12,ASSSQGAKDTQY
TRBV5-1,14,ASSLSAGGVSYEQY
TRBV9,14,ASSARLPAGTDTQY
TRBV6-5,12,ASTRGLGGNEQY